This TCR beta chain was profiled in a study of cytomegalovirus exposure and HLA in healthy donors. Germline assignment: CDR1 SGDLS and CDR2 YYNGEE. V shed 6 bases and J shed 1 base, with 13 bases lying between them. The CDR3 loop spans 14 amino acids. The PCR contained 60 Vbeta and 13 Jbeta primers. TCRdb's table, derived via immunoSEQ multiplex PCR, lists solely in-frame clones and lacks some. Of 84,000 or so clones detected, more than 65% appear once; the ten largest clones hold 2.7%. Study-level results: Later examination showed HLA-associated TCR beta chains had greater clonal expansion than equally common others. Only CMV serostatus was available as immune exposure information. A previous analysis found most TCR beta V segments productive roughly 87% or roughly 30% of the time. V segments that were indistinguishable, TRBV6-2 and TRBV6-3 among them, were omitted from analysis.

Regarding this clone: Its antigen is not identified.

The source material was PBMCs. The clonotype originates from a man in his thirties or forties in good health and CMV-seronegative. The chain has TRBV9 and TRBJ1-2, with D hard to call. In DNA form, the CDR3 reads TGTGCCAGCAACTTATACGGGGATAACTATGGCTACACCTTC. Amino acid sequence: CASNLYGDNYGYTF.